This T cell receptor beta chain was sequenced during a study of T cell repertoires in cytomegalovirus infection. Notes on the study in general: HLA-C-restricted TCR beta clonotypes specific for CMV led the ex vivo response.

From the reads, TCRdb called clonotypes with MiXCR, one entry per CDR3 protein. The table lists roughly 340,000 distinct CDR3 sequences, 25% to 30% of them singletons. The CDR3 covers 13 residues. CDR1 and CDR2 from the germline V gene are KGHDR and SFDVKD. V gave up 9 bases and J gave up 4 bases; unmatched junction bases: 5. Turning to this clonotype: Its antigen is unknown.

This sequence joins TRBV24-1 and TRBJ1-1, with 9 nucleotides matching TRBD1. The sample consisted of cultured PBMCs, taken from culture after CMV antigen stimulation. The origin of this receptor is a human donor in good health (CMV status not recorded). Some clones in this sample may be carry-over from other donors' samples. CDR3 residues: CATEGQGGTEAFF. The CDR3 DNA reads TGTGCCACCGAGGGACAGGGTGGCACTGAAGCTTTCTTT.